The clone carrying this TCR beta chain has just a few counts. Profiling relied on immunoSEQ multiplex PCR, and the TCRdb table lists in-frame clones only, not all of them. Among 38,000 or so clones listed, approximately 85% were seen once. V lost 0 bases to trimming and J lost 2 bases, with 8 bases between them. This CDR3 contains 14 residues. CDR1 and CDR2 (germline): KGHSH, LQKENI. This sample was taken from a study of PD-L1 blockade in urothelial cancer. Time point here: peripheral blood 6 weeks after treatment start. This receptor was obtained from a man aged 65-85 years with urothelial cancer. Material: PBMCs, obtained around atezolizumab (anti-PD-L1) treatment. The chain recombines TRBV18 with TRBJ2-7, with D perhaps matching TRBD2 (6 bases). The CDR3 region is CASSPPGLTYEQYF. The CDR3 bases are TGTGCCAGCTCACCACCCGGACTAACCTACGAGCAGTACTTC.